These 10 T cell receptor beta chains came from one sample sequenced in a study of blood T cell repertoires in COVID-19. Assay: immunoSEQ multiplex PCR; the TCRdb copy retains only in-frame clones and omits some. The sample has roughly 330,000 clones, roughly 87% seen once. The sequencing input was peripheral blood. These TCRs come from a man aged 25-45 years with COVID-19, enrolled during active disease.

The chain has TRBV18 and TRBJ1-2; TRBD1 might be the D (6 bases). Trimming stripped 4 bases from V and 3 bases from J, with 12 bases between. The CDR3 extends over 14 amino acids. Germline CDR1 KGHSH, CDR2 LQKENI. The DNA of the CDR3 is TGTGCCAGCTCACTACAGGCAGGGGACTATGGCTACACCTTC. The encoded protein is CASSLQAGDYGYTF.

This clone was counted a single time. This chain connects TRBV11-1 to TRBJ2-2, with a tentative D call TRBD2 (5 bases). The CDR3 totals 16 residues. Germline assignment: CDR1 SGHAT and CDR2 FQDESV (reference sequence). V lost 7 bases and J lost 0, with 15 bases in between. The CDR3 loop reads CASTLASVSNTGELFF. CDR3 bases: TGTGCCAGCACCCTAGCTTCGGTTTCGAACACCGGGGAGCTGTTTTTT.

This chain connects TRBV28 to TRBJ2-1, with D perhaps TRBD2 (6 bases). V was shortened by 2 bases and J by 9 bases, with 11 bases between the two germline ends. This CDR3 is built from 13 residues. Germline CDR1 and CDR2: MDHEN and SYDVKM. The CDR3 region is CASSLQGEVEQFF. Written as DNA, the CDR3 is TGTGCCAGCAGTTTACAAGGGGAGGTTGAGCAGTTCTTC.

The table lists this clone with a few counts. The rearrangement uses TRBV4-3 and TRBJ1-1; D uncertain. The CDR3 spans 15 residues. Germline CDR1 LGHNA, CDR2 YSLEER. With 0 bases removed from V and 2 bases from J, the gap between germline ends came to 10 bases. CDR3 bases: TGCGCCAGCAGCCAAGATGAGGCAGCCAACACTGAAGCTTTCTTT. Translating gives CASSQDEAANTEAFF.

The gene calls are TRBV9 and TRBJ2-3; D is ambiguous. The length of the CDR3 is 13 residues. CDR1 is SGDLS and CDR2 is YYNGEE in the germline V gene. Trimming removed 0 bases at V and 8 bases at J, with 10 bases between. The CDR3 coding sequence is TGTGCCAGCAGCGTAGTAGTCACTGGTACGCAGTATTTT. As protein: CASSVVVTGTQYF.

The chain joins TRBV7-3 to TRBJ2-1, with D perhaps matching TRBD2 (6 bases). V was cut by 5 bases and J by 7 bases, with 24 bases left in between. Looked up from germline, CDR1 is SGHTA and CDR2 is FQGTGA. The CDR3 has 17 residues. The CDR3 loop is CASSPPLKAGLGNEQFF. The CDR3 coding sequence is TGTGCCAGCAGCCCCCCCCTCAAAGCGGGCCTGGGGAATGAGCAGTTCTTC.

The genes are TRBV18 and TRBJ2-7; 7 bases line up with TRBD1. The CDR3 consists of 21 residues. With V trimmed by 3 bases and J by 2 bases, 25 bases remained unmatched. Germline CDR1 KGHSH, CDR2 LQKENI. CDR3 DNA: TGTGCCAGCTCACCTTTGCCTGCCGGGACAGACCCTTCGAGTGGGGCCTACGAGCAGTACTTC. It yields the protein CASSPLPAGTDPSSGAYEQYF.

J is TRBJ1-2 and V is TRBV7-2; D remains unclear. V dropped 4 bases and J dropped 4 bases, with 19 bases sitting between them. CDR3 length: 16 amino acids. Germline V gives CDR1 SGHTA, CDR2 FQGNSA. CDR3 sequence reads: CASSWEQRGWGYGYTF. As DNA, the CDR3 is TGTGCCAGCAGCTGGGAGCAGCGAGGCTGGGGCTATGGCTACACCTTC.

The rearrangement uses TRBV9 and TRBJ1-3; TRBD1 aligns across 10 bases. This CDR3 is built from 17 residues. The germline CDR1 and CDR2 sequences are SGDLS and YYNGEE. J gave up 1 base and V 6 bases, and 10 bases lay outside the gene matches. The CDR3 loop reads CASNRDRGEASGNTIYF. For the CDR3, the DNA is TGTGCCAGCAATCGGGACAGGGGTGAGGCATCTGGAAACACCATATATTTT.

The chain joins TRBV19 to TRBJ1-1, with 7 bases fitting TRBD1. CDR3 size: 14 residues. The junction had 10 bases not matched to a gene; V was cut back by 10 bases and J by 2 bases. Germline V lookup: CDR1 LNHDA, CDR2 SQIVND (reference sequence). Here the CDR3 DNA reads TGTGCCACCCAGAGGGGGCAGATTAACACTGAAGCTTTCTTT. Residues: CATQRGQINTEAFF.